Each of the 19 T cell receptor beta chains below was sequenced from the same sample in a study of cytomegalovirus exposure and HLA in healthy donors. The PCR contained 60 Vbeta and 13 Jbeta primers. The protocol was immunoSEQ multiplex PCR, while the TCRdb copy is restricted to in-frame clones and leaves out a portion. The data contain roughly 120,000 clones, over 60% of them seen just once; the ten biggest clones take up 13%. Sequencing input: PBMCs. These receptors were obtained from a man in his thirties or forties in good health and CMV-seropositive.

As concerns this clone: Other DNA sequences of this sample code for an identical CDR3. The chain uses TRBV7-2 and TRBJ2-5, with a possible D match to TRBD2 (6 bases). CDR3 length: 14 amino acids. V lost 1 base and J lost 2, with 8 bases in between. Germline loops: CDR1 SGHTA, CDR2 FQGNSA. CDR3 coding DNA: TGTGCCAGCAGCTTAGGGGCGGGACAAGAGACCCAGTACTTC. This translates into CASSLGAGQETQYF.

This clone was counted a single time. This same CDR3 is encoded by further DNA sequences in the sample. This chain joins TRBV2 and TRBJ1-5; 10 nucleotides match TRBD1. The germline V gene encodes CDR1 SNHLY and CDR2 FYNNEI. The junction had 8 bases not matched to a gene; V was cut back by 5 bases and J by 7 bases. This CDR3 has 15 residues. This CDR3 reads CASSWGDRGNQPQHF. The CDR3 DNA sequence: TGTGCCAGCAGTTGGGGGGACAGGGGAAACCAGCCCCAGCATTTT.

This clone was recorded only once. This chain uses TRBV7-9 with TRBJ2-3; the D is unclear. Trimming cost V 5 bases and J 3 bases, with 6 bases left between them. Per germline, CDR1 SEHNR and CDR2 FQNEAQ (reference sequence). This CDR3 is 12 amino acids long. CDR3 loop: CASSAETDTQYF. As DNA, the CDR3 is TGTGCCAGCAGCGCTGAGACAGATACGCAGTATTTT.

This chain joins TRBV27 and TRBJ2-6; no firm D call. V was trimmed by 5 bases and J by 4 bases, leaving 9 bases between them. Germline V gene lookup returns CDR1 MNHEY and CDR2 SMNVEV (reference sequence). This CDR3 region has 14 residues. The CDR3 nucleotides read TGTGCCAGCAGTCCCCAGGCGGGGGCCAACGTCCTGACTTTC. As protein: CASSPQAGANVLTF.

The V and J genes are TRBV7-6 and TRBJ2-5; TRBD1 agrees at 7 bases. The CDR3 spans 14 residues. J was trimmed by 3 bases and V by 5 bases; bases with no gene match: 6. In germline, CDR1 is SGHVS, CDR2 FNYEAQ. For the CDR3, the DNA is TGTGCCAGCAGCGTTCTGCAGGGGGAAGAGACCCAGTACTTC. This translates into CASSVLQGEETQYF.

The CDR3: CASGARGAGPTDTQYF. CDR3 bases: TGTGCTAGTGGTGCCCGGGGAGCGGGGCCCACAGATACGCAGTATTTT. V gene TRBV12-5 combines with J gene TRBJ2-3; 7 bases agree with TRBD2. The CDR3 contains 16 residues. Trimming at V came to 5 bases and at J to 2 bases, leaving 10 bases not matched to a gene. Germline V gene lookup returns CDR1 LGHNT and CDR2 FRNRAP.

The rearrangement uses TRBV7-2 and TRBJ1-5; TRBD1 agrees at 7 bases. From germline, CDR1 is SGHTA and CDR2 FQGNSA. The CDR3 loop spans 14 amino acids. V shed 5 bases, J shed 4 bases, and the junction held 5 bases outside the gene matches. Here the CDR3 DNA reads TGTGCCAGCAGCCACGGACAGGAGAATCAGCCCCAGCATTTT. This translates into CASSHGQENQPQHF.

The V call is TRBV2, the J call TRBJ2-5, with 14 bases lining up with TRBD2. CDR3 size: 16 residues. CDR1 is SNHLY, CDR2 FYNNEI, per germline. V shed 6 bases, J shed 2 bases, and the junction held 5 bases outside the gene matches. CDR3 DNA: TGTGCCAGCAGGGGGGGACTAGCGGGGGATCAAGAGACCCAGTACTTC. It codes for CASRGGLAGDQETQYF.

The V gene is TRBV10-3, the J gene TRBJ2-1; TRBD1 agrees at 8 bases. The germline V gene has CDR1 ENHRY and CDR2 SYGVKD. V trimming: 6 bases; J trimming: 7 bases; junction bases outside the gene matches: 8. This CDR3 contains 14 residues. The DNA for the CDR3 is TGTGCCATCAGCCACGACAGGGGTGGGAATGAGCAGTTCTTC. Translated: CAISHDRGGNEQFF.

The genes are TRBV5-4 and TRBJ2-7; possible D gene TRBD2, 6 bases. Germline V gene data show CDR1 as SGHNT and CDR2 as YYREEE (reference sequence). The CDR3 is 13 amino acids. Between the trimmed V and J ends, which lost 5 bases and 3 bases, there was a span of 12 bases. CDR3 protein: CASRPSGSYEQYF. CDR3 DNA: TGTGCCAGCAGGCCCTCCGGGAGCTACGAGCAGTACTTC.

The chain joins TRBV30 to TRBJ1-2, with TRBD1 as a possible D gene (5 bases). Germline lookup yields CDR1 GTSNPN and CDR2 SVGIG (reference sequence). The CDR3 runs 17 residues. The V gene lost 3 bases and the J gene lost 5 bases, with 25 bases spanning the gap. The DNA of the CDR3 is TGTGCCTGGAGCCATTCCCGACAGCCCGAATTTCTTTATGGCTACACCTTC. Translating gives CAWSHSRQPEFLYGYTF.

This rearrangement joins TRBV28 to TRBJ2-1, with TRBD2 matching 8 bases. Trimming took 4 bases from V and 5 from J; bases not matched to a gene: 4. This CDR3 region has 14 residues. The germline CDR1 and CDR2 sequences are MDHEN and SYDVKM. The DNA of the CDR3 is TGTGCCAGCAGTTCCGGGACTAGTCACAATGAGCAGTTCTTC. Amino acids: CASSSGTSHNEQFF.

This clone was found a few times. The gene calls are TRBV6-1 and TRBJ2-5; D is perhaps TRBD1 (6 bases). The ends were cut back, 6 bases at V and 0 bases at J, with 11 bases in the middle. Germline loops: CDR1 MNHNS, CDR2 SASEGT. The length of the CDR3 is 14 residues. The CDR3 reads CASSIGQNQETQYF. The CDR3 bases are TGTGCCAGCAGCATCGGACAGAACCAAGAGACCCAGTACTTC.

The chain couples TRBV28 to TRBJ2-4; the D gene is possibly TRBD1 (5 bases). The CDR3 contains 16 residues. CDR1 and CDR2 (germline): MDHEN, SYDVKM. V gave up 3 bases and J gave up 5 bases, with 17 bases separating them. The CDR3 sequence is CASSFRARRAQNIQYF. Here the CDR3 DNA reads TGTGCCAGCAGTTTCAGGGCACGCCGTGCTCAAAACATTCAGTACTTC.

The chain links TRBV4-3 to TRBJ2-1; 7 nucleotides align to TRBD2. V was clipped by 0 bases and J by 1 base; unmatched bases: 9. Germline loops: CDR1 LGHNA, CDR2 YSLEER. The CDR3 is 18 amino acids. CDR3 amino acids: CASSQDWGGTGSYNEQFF. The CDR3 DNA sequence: TGCGCCAGCAGCCAAGATTGGGGGGGAACCGGTTCCTACAATGAGCAGTTCTTC.

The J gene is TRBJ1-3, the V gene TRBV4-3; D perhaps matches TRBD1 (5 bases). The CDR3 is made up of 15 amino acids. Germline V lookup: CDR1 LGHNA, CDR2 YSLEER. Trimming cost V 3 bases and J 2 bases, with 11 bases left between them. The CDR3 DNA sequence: TGCGCCAGCAGCCATGGGACTTCAGCTGGAAACACCATATATTTT. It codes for CASSHGTSAGNTIYF.

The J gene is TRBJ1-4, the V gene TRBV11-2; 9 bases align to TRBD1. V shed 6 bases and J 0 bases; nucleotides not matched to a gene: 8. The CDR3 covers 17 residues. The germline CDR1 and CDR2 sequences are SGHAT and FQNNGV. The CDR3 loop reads CASSVGQGLATNEKLFF. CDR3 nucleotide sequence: TGTGCCAGCAGTGTAGGACAGGGGCTTGCAACTAATGAAAAACTGTTTTTT. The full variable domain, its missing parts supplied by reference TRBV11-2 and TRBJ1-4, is EAGVAQSPRYKIIEKRQSVAFWCNPISGHATLYWYQQILGQGPKLLIQFQNNGVVDDSQLPKDRFSAERLKGVDSTLKIQPAKLEDSAVYLCASSVGQGLATNEKLFFGSGTQLSVL.

CDR3 region: CASSLFQGVGNEKLFF. CDR3 sequence (DNA): TGTGCCAGCAGTTTATTTCAGGGGGTCGGTAATGAAAAACTGTTTTTT. The chain joins TRBV28 to TRBJ1-4, with 7 positions matching TRBD1. The CDR3 has 16 amino acids. CDR1 and CDR2 (germline): MDHEN, SYDVKM. Germline trimming cut 1 base from V and 4 bases from J; bases unmatched to any gene: 6.

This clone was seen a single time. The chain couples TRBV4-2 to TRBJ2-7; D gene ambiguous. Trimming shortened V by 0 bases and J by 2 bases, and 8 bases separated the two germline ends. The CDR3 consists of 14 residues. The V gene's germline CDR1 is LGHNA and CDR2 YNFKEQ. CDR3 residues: CASSQEAATYEQYF. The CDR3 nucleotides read TGTGCCAGCAGCCAAGAGGCGGCGACCTACGAGCAGTACTTC.